Following are 9 T cell receptor beta chains from one sample sequenced in a study of cytomegalovirus exposure and HLA in healthy donors. The study ran its PCR with 60 Vbeta and 13 Jbeta primers. Clones were sequenced by immunoSEQ multiplex PCR, and TCRdb holds only the in-frame ones, with some missing. The sample yields around 210,000 clones, more than 75% seen once. Sequenced input: PBMCs. Source of these receptors: a woman aged 35 to 49 in good health and CMV-seronegative.

The chain recombines TRBV27 with TRBJ2-7; TRBD2 agrees at 11 bases. V was clipped by 6 bases and J by 2 bases; unmatched bases: 6. This CDR3 spans 15 amino acids. Germline loops: CDR1 MNHEY, CDR2 SMNVEV (reference sequence). CDR3 DNA: TGTGCCAGCAGATCTCTAGCGGGAGGCCCCTACGAGCAGTACTTC. Translated, it gives CASRSLAGGPYEQYF.

This chain uses TRBV29-1 with TRBJ2-7, with a weak D call TRBD2 (6 bases). Germline CDR1 is SQVTM and CDR2 is ANQGSEA. Trimming removed 0 bases at V and 3 bases at J, with 12 bases between. This CDR3 region has 14 residues. In DNA form, the CDR3 reads TGCAGCGTTGAAGAGGGGGGAGTTCGCTACGAGCAGTACTTC. Protein: CSVEEGGVRYEQYF.

This clone showed up just once. V and J are TRBV6-5 and TRBJ2-5; tentative D call: TRBD1 (5 bases). The CDR3 has 14 amino acids. The V and J ends lost 2 bases and 6 bases respectively, with 13 bases between them. Germline V gene data show CDR1 as MNHEY and CDR2 as SVGAGI. The CDR3 sequence is CASSYQGVRQTQYF. The CDR3 nucleotides read TGTGCCAGCAGTTACCAAGGGGTTAGACAGACCCAGTACTTC.

The rearrangement links TRBV10-1 to TRBJ2-1, with 8 bases that match TRBD2. The length of the CDR3 is 15 residues. The junction had 6 bases not matched to a gene; V was cut back by 4 bases and J by 4 bases. CDR1 WNHNN and CDR2 SYGVQD come from the germline V gene (reference sequence). The CDR3 loop reads CASSAPGGGYNEQFF. CDR3 bases: TGCGCCAGCAGTGCCCCGGGAGGGGGTTACAATGAGCAGTTCTTC.

This sequence joins TRBV28 and TRBJ2-3, with D possibly being TRBD2 (6 bases). The CDR3 spans 15 residues. Germline CDR1 MDHEN, CDR2 SYDVKM. Trimming shortened V by 8 bases and J by 0 bases, and 15 bases separated the two germline ends. Here the CDR3 reads CASHGLAQSTDTQYF. CDR3 coding DNA: TGTGCCAGCCATGGGCTAGCGCAAAGCACAGATACGCAGTATTTT.

The CDR3 spells CASSSGAYQPQHF. Written as DNA, the CDR3 is TGTGCCAGCAGTTCAGGTGCCTATCAGCCCCAGCATTTT. The J gene is TRBJ1-5, the V gene TRBV7-9; D unresolved. The CDR3 consists of 13 residues. V was shortened by 6 bases and J by 5 bases, with 11 bases between the two germline ends. Germline CDR1 and CDR2: SEHNR and FQNEAQ (reference sequence).

The CDR3 region is CASRPDMRNTIYF. For the CDR3, the DNA is TGCGCCAGCAGACCCGACATGCGAAACACCATATATTTT. The chain recombines TRBV5-1 with TRBJ1-3; no definite D call. V was clipped by 5 bases and J by 5 bases, with 11 bases between them. Germline CDR1 is SGHRS and CDR2 is YFSETQ. The CDR3 loop spans 13 amino acids.

The chain uses TRBV2 and TRBJ2-7, with TRBD1 identical over 11 bases. The germline gives CDR1 SNHLY, CDR2 FYNNEI. CDR3 length: 14 residues. The V segment lost 7 bases and the J segment 3 bases; nucleotides outside the gene matches: 5. The CDR3, as DNA: TGTGCCAGCACCGGACAGGGGGCCCTCTACGAGCAGTACTTC. This codes for CASTGQGALYEQYF.

The chain combines TRBV7-9 with TRBJ2-7, with a weak D call TRBD2 (6 bases). Germline CDR1 is SEHNR and CDR2 is FQNEAQ (reference sequence). The CDR3 extends over 15 amino acids. Trimming took off 3 bases at V and 4 bases at J, with 16 bases between the two ends. In nucleotides, the CDR3 is TGTGCCAGCAGCTTTATAGACGGGAGACTGTACGAGCAGTACTTC. Protein sequence: CASSFIDGRLYEQYF. Using reference TRBV7-9 and TRBJ2-7 for the parts outside the CDR3, the full variable domain is DTGVSQNPRHKITKRGQNVTFRCDPISEHNRLYWYRQTLGQGPEFLTYFQNEAQLEKSRLLSDRFSAERPKGSFSTLEIQRTEQGDSAMYLCASSFIDGRLYEQYFGPGTRLTVT.